In its sample, the clone carrying this T cell receptor beta chain was seen many times. The sample comes from a study of neurological immune-mediated disorders. Germline V lookup: CDR1 DFQATT, CDR2 SNEGSKA (reference sequence). There are 13 residues in the CDR3. V lost 8 bases and J 0 bases, leaving 13 bases between the germline ends. In TCRdb, the 5' RACE reads were re-called with MiXCR into one record per CDR3 protein. The sample lists roughly 46,000 distinct CDR3 sequences, 1.9% occurring once. The receptor was isolated from a woman in her thirties or forties with multiple sclerosis. This rearrangement joins TRBV20-1 to TRBJ1-1; the D gene is possibly TRBD1 (5 bases). Sequenced input: PBMCs. CDR3 in DNA: TGCAGTCCAGGGACCATTTTGAACACTGAAGCTTTCTTT. Amino acid sequence: CSPGTILNTEAFF.